This T cell receptor (beta chain) was sequenced in a study of T cell responses to AZD1222 COVID-19 vaccine. In the study overall: The analysis combined second doses at about 4 or about 12 weeks. Study results and limitations: Baseline serostatus was positive in only a handful of AZD1222 recipients. None of the repertoires were sampled until the peak T cell response had passed. White British people made up most donors, females outnumbered males, and clonal diversity was possibly underestimated.

Repertoires were generated with immunoSEQ multiplex PCR, while TCRdb's copy carries only in-frame clones and drops some. Among about 170,000 clones listed, 80% to 95% were seen once. The CDR3 is 12 amino acids. Trimming removed 2 bases at V and 7 bases at J, with 9 bases between. Germline CDR1 SGHNT, CDR2 YYREEE (reference sequence). Comments on this clone: The antigen remains undetermined.

This receptor was identified in an adult in good health. The sequencing used peripheral blood, collected on day 0 of AZD1222 vaccination. The chain joins TRBV5-4 to TRBJ1-1, with D tentatively TRBD1 (5 bases). The CDR3 DNA follows: TGTGCCAGCAGCTTCGGGGCAGGTGAAGCTTTCTTT. Protein product: CASSFGAGEAFF.